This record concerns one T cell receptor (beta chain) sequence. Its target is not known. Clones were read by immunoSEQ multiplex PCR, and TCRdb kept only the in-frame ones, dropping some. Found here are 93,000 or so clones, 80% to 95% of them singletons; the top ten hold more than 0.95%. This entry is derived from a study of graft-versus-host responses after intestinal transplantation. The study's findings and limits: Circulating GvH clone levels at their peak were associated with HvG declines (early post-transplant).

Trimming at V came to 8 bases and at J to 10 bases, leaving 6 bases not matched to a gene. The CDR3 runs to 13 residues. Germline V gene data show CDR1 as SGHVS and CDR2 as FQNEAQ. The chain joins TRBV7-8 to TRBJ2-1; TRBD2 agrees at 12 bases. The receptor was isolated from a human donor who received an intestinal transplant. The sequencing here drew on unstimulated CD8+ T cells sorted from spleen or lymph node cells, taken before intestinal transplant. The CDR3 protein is CASALAGGHEQFF. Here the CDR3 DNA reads TGTGCCAGCGCTCTAGCGGGGGGGCACGAGCAGTTCTTC.